Detailed here is one T cell receptor (beta chain). As yet, its antigen is unknown. This sample is part of a study of cytomegalovirus exposure and HLA in healthy donors. Study-wide points: Generally TCR sequences proved uncommon, though certain public TCRs appeared in numerous donors.

It was with 60 Vbeta and 13 Jbeta primers that the PCR ran. Profiling relied on immunoSEQ multiplex PCR, and the TCRdb table lists in-frame clones only, not all of them. Of 75,000 to 95,000 clones listed, more than 60% are singletons. Sequencing input: PBMCs. The sequence was obtained from a human donor in good health.

CDR3 DNA: TGTGCCAGCAGTGAAGGGGGCACGTTAAACTATGGCTACACCTTC. Its protein product is CASSEGGTLNYGYTF. This chain links TRBV2 with TRBJ1-2, with a possible D match to TRBD1 (5 bases). The CDR3 totals 15 residues. Germline CDR1 and CDR2: SNHLY and FYNNEI. The V end was cut by 1 base, the J end by 2 bases, with 11 bases between.